The 21 T cell receptor beta chains reported below all come from one sample, sequenced in a study of Graves' ophthalmopathy and Graves' hyperthyroidism. RNA served as the template for amplifying TCR beta CDR3 regions. First-round RT-PCR with HTBI primers preceded a second-round multiplex PCR. TCRdb redid the calling of the multiplex PCR reads with MiXCR, one entry per CDR3 protein. The table shows about 700,000 distinct CDR3 sequences, with roughly 40% occurring only once. Sequenced input: peripheral blood. The receptors shown here come from an adult man with Graves' ophthalmopathy.

This clonotype turned up a few times. The V and J genes are TRBV27 and TRBJ2-7, with no clear D. The CDR3 runs 12 residues. Germline V gene lookup returns CDR1 MNHEY and CDR2 SMNVEV (reference sequence). V was shortened by 4 bases and J by 4 bases, with 8 bases between the two germline ends. CDR3 protein: CASSSPFYEQYF. In DNA, the CDR3 is TGTGCCAGCAGTTCCCCATTTTACGAGCAGTACTTC.

The chain employs TRBV20-1 and TRBJ1-1; maybe TRBD1 (5 bases). Germline CDR1 reads DFQATT; CDR2 reads SNEGSKA (reference sequence). The CDR3 runs to 16 residues. The V end lost 2 bases, the J end lost 0 bases, and 16 bases lay between the germline ends. CDR3 coding DNA: TGCAGTGCTAGACGACGGTACGGGGGAATGAACACTGAAGCTTTCTTT. Amino acid sequence: CSARRRYGGMNTEAFF.

J is TRBJ2-7 and V is TRBV7-9, with D maybe TRBD2 (6 bases). This CDR3 has 13 residues. Germline V CDR1 and CDR2: SEHNR, FQNEAQ (reference sequence). Trimming pared 4 bases from V and 6 bases from J, leaving 13 bases between. CDR3 loop: CASSCLAGSEQYF. CDR3 DNA sequence: TGTGCCAGCAGCTGCTTAGCCGGGAGCGAGCAGTACTTC.

To note about this clonotype: One base away lies a much larger clone, so this may be a sequencing read error. The final CDR3 position lacks the conserved phenylalanine or tryptophan, pointing to a likely read error. This chain uses TRBV10-3 with TRBJ1-5, with D unclear. CDR3 size: 13 residues. The V gene lost 2 bases and the J gene lost 4 bases, with 6 bases spanning the gap. Germline V lookup: CDR1 ENHRY, CDR2 SYGVKD. CDR3 nucleotides: TGTGCCATCAGTGAGGTCCCAAATCAGCCCCAGCATCTT. It specifies CAISEVPNQPQHL.

The chain uses TRBV11-1 and TRBJ1-2; D may be TRBD1 (5 bases). Germline CDR1 reads SGHAT; CDR2 reads FQDESV (reference sequence). The CDR3 contains 12 residues. Trimming removed 11 bases at V and 3 bases at J, with 13 bases between. CDR3 loop: CAVQGWYYGYTF. CDR3 nucleotide sequence: TGTGCCGTTCAGGGATGGTACTATGGCTACACCTTC.

About this clonotype itself: This may be a read error, as it is one base from a much larger clone. The J gene is TRBJ2-5, the V gene TRBV19, with D possibly being TRBD2 (5 bases). CDR1 LNHDA and CDR2 SQIVND come from the germline V gene (reference sequence). This CDR3 has 14 residues. Trimming removed 5 bases from V and 0 bases from J, with 10 bases in between. CDR3 in amino acids: CASSVGGHQETQYF. The DNA of the CDR3 is TGTGCCAGTAGTGTAGGAGGCCACCAAGAGACCCAGTACTTC. Based on the CDR3 plus reference TRBV19 and TRBJ2-5, the full variable domain is DGGITQSPKYLFRKEGQNVTLSCEQNLNHDAMYWYRQDPGQGLRLIYYSQIVNDFQKGDIAEGYSVSREKKESFPLTVTSAQKNPTAFYLCASSVGGHQETQYFGPGTRLLVL.

The chain is built from TRBV5-4 and TRBJ2-7, with D perhaps TRBD1 (6 bases). This CDR3 contains 13 residues. Per the germline V gene, CDR1 is SGHNT and CDR2 is YYREEE (reference sequence). The V gene lost 0 bases and the J gene lost 6 bases, with 10 bases spanning the gap. CDR3 sequence reads: CASSLDRDVEQYF. The CDR3 bases are TGTGCCAGCAGCTTGGACAGGGACGTCGAGCAGTACTTC.

The chain uses TRBV25-1 and TRBJ2-7; the D gene is possibly TRBD2 (6 bases). CDR1 MGHDK and CDR2 SYGVNS come from the germline V gene. The CDR3 length is 15 residues. V was pared by 5 bases and J by 5 bases, with 19 bases between. The CDR3 loop is CASSPPGASYHEQYF. As DNA, the CDR3 is TGTGCCAGCAGTCCCCCGGGAGCCTCTTACCACGAGCAGTACTTC.

V is TRBV20-1 and J is TRBJ2-5; 16 bases are shared with TRBD2. Germline V gene sequence: CDR1 DFQATT, CDR2 SNEGSKA (reference sequence). The length of the CDR3 is 14 residues. The J segment lost 7 bases and the V segment lost 5 bases, leaving 4 bases of the junction unmatched. CDR3: CSAGTSGRGVTQYF. The CDR3 DNA is TGCAGTGCTGGGACTAGCGGGAGGGGAGTGACCCAGTACTTC.

Concerning this clonotype: One end of the junction is discordant with germline, which a read error may explain. This chain uses TRBV7-9 with TRBJ2-5, with TRBD1 matching over 7 bases. The CDR3 has 17 residues. Germline V gene data show CDR1 as SEHNR and CDR2 as FQNEAQ (reference sequence). CDR3 nucleotide sequence: TGTGCCTGCAGCCTGAGAGGGACAGTGGAGGTACAAGAGACCCAGTACTTC. Amino acids: CACSLRGTVEVQETQYF.

The chain employs TRBV10-3 and TRBJ1-1; tentative D call: TRBD1 (5 bases). Per the germline V gene, CDR1 is ENHRY and CDR2 is SYGVKD. Trimming took off 0 bases at V and 8 bases at J, with 10 bases between the two ends. This CDR3 region has 13 residues. CDR3: CAISESRAGEAFF. In DNA, the CDR3 is TGTGCCATCAGTGAGTCTAGGGCAGGGGAAGCTTTCTTT.

Written as DNA, the CDR3 is TGTGCCACCGGCGAGACTGTCGCCGATACGCAGTATTTT. Translation gives CATGETVADTQYF. The chain employs TRBV19 and TRBJ2-3; unclear D gene. Trimming removed 10 bases from V and 6 bases from J, with 17 bases in between. CDR3 length equals 13 residues. Germline lookup yields CDR1 LNHDA and CDR2 SQIVND (reference sequence).

This clonotype was recorded once. One junction end does not reproduce the germline sequence, and a read error may be involved. The chain is built from TRBV25-1 and TRBJ1-2; 7 bases are shared with TRBD1. The CDR3 extends over 11 amino acids. Looked up from germline, CDR1 is MGHDK and CDR2 is SYGVNS. CDR3 residues: CASSDRAKRFF. CDR3 bases: TGCGCCAGCAGTGACAGGGCGAAGAGATTTTTC.

For this clonotype: At one end, the junction sequence differs from germline, possibly due to a read error. This rearrangement joins TRBV20-1 to TRBJ1-1, with 8 bases fitting TRBD1. CDR1 and CDR2 (germline): DFQATT, SNEGSKA (reference sequence). There are 12 residues in the CDR3. The CDR3: CGARQGSAEAFF. Here the CDR3 DNA reads TGCGGTGCTAGACAGGGGTCGGCTGAAGCTTTCTTT.

The chain has TRBV6-5 and TRBJ1-5; D is unclear. The CDR3 has 10 amino acids. V lost 0 bases to trimming and J lost 10 bases, with 1 base between them. In germline, CDR1 is MNHEY, CDR2 SVGAGI. The CDR3 sequence: CASSYSPQHF. CDR3 nucleotide sequence: TGTGCCAGCAGTTACTCACCCCAGCATTTT.

A few counts support this clonotype. The chain joins TRBV2 to TRBJ2-5, with 9 bases matching TRBD2. CDR1 is SNHLY, CDR2 FYNNEI, per germline. V was clipped by 6 bases and J by 5 bases; unmatched bases: 16. This CDR3 is built from 17 residues. The CDR3 nucleotides read TGTGCCAGCAGGGGAAGTCTGAGCGGGGGGCCGTCGGAGACCCAGTACTTC. As protein: CASRGSLSGGPSETQYF.

V gene TRBV7-9 combines with J gene TRBJ2-2, with 7 bases aligning to TRBD1. V gave up 5 bases and J gave up 5 bases; unmatched junction bases: 8. CDR3 size: 15 residues. CDR1 and CDR2 from the germline V gene are SEHNR and FQNEAQ (reference sequence). The CDR3 sequence: CASSQSKGATGELFF. The CDR3 DNA follows: TGTGCCAGCAGCCAAAGTAAGGGGGCGACCGGGGAGCTGTTTTTT.

The chain has TRBV2 and TRBJ2-2; weak D call: TRBD2 (6 bases). The V end was cut by 0 bases, the J end by 0 bases, with 11 bases between. The CDR3 extends over 17 amino acids. Germline loops: CDR1 SNHLY, CDR2 FYNNEI. Written as DNA, the CDR3 is TGTGCCAGCAGTGAAGCGTCACGGGAGACGAACACCGGGGAGCTGTTTTTT. This sequence encodes CASSEASRETNTGELFF.

This clonotype was seen at least ten times. CDR3 loop: CSGRGDVQETQYF. In DNA, the CDR3 is TGCAGTGGGCGGGGTGACGTACAAGAGACCCAGTACTTC. The chain recombines TRBV20-1 with TRBJ2-5; possible D gene TRBD2, 6 bases. V lost 7 bases to trimming and J lost 2 bases, with 14 bases between them. This CDR3 is 13 amino acids long. Germline CDR1 is DFQATT and CDR2 is SNEGSKA (reference sequence).

Many counts were recorded for this clonotype. The CDR3 bases are TGCAGTGCAAGGGGGGACAGGGAGGTTCGTGGCTACACCTTC. Its protein product is CSARGDREVRGYTF. This chain connects TRBV20-1 to TRBJ1-2, with TRBD1 matching 9 bases. The CDR3 contains 14 residues. V dropped 6 bases and J dropped 7; count of bases not matched to a gene: 12. Looked up from germline, CDR1 is DFQATT and CDR2 is SNEGSKA (reference sequence).

As to this clonotype: A much larger clone differs by one base, so this may be a read error. The genes are TRBV10-2 and TRBJ1-5; perhaps TRBD1 as D (5 bases). Germline values: CDR1 WSHSY, CDR2 SAAADI. Trimming removed 6 bases at V and 4 bases at J, with 19 bases between. This CDR3 has 16 amino acids. The CDR3 nucleotides are TGCGCCAGCAGCAGATCAGGGCAGGGAGGGAATCAGCCCCAGCATTTT. It codes for CASSRSGQGGNQPQHF.